This TCR beta chain comes out of a study of CXCR3-negative and CXCR3-positive naive CD8 T cells (dated by TCRdb to the late 2010s). About the investigation overall: In total, roughly 140 million TRB reads were obtained, which works out to roughly 1.5 +/- 0.3 million reads per library. Data from ten to twelve donors, pooled across two independent experiments, went into the diversity and physicochemical repertoire analyses. Naive subsets from roughly 5 donors and memory cells from 3 donors were included in the TRBV-TRBJ cluster analysis. The research as a whole found: Comparably high repertoire diversity was found in both naive subsets, whereas much lower repertoire diversity was found in memory CD8+ T cells. TRB CDR3s from CXCR3-positive naive cells showed higher hydrophobicity (lower Kidera factor 4), lower energy, and higher strength and volume indices than CXCR3-negative naive cells. Similar TRBV-TRBJ usage was shown by naive CXCR3-negative and CXCR3-positive cells from the same donor, whereas distinct patterns were shown by memory cells. CXCR3 expression partially decreased after cryopreservation, so most assays used freshly isolated PBMCs. Because surface CD5, which is linked to self-reactivity in mice, was comparable between the naive subsets, TCR interaction strength was also inferred from TRB CDR3 physicochemical properties.

Reading the germline V gene (reference sequence) gives CDR1 DFQATT and CDR2 SNEGSKA. The CDR3, cysteine through phenylalanine, is 15 amino acids long. No DNA accompanies this entry. Instrument used: NextSeq 550. The Human TCR Profiling Kit (MiLaboratory) was used to make UMI-labeled 5' RACE TRB cDNA libraries. The full amount of extracted RNA was used for cDNA synthesis, and the full amount of resulting cDNA was used for PCR amplification. Libraries were prepared in parallel with an identical number of PCR cycles. Turning to the authors' computational methods: About 52,000 +/- 9,100 unique UMI-labeled TRB cDNA molecules per library were extracted with MIGEC and MiXCR, with at least two reads per UMI required. An average of approximately 40,000 +/- 10,000 functional in-frame TRB CDR3 nucleotide clonotypes without stop codons was found per library. After downsampling to 5000 UMI-labeled TRB molecules per sample, diversity metrics such as normalized Shannon-Wiener and Chao1 were calculated in VDJtools. VDJtools computed clonotype-size-weighted physicochemical properties of the central five CDR3 residues: interaction energy, strength, volume and Kidera factor 4. After TCRdb reprocessed the reads, each CDR3 protein sequence was kept as one row, without DNA. The V and J calls, along with clone size, are taken from TCRdb and not from the paper's own processing. This sample's table has entries for 70,000 to 100,000 distinct CDR3 sequences. The ten largest account for roughly 1.1% of the sample.

For every CD8+ T cell subset, fewer than 350,000 cells were flow-sorted straight into RLT lysis buffer, and each subset was sorted in triplicate. To keep memory contaminants out, a stringent definition of naive CD8+ T cells was applied: CD45RO-CCR7+CD27+CD95-. Peripheral blood mononuclear cells were isolated from buffy coats using standard density gradient centrifugation. Naive CXCR3-negative and CXCR3-positive CD8+ T cells were flow-sorted on a FACSAria III. Total RNA was extracted from sorted cells using an RNeasy Mini Kit. Concerning this clonotype itself: What this receptor recognizes is not known.

The specimen was naive CXCR3- CD8+ T cells from blood. This specimen's cell subset or site label, per the study, means: CD45RO-CCR7+CD27+CD95- naive CD8+ T cells lacking CXCR3 (TNR3-). The chain is made from TRBV20-1 and TRBJ2-7; TCRdb outputs TRBD2, but without DNA this stays unchecked. This clonotype originated in a human donor in good health. Some clones in this sample may be carry-over from other donors' samples. The CDR3 region reads CSAGALAGGPYEQYF.